This TCR beta chain is drawn from a study of cytomegalovirus exposure and HLA in healthy donors. Use of 60 Vbeta and 13 Jbeta primers characterized the PCR. The repertoire was sequenced with immunoSEQ multiplex PCR; TCRdb's copy has only in-frame clones and lacks some. The sample gives around 100,000 clones, less than 80% of which show up once; roughly 2.4% is in the top ten. V lost 3 bases to trimming and J lost 7 bases; unmatched junction nucleotides: 14. From germline, CDR1 is SGHVS and CDR2 FNYEAQ. The CDR3 is 17 residues long. The study, taken as a whole, reports: Sequencing had likely introduced a cluster of highly shared sequence variants as an artifact.

In regard to this clone: Its antigen remains unidentified.

The TCR sequence derives from a woman in her 30s in good health and CMV-seronegative. The chain is built from TRBV7-6 and TRBJ1-4; 7 bases are shared with TRBD1. The specimen sequenced was PBMCs. This CDR3 reads CASSFSIAGTVSEKLFF. In DNA form, the CDR3 reads TGTGCCAGCAGCTTCAGTATCGCCGGGACAGTTTCTGAAAAACTGTTTTTT. The variable domain in full, with the rest retrieved from reference TRBV7-6 and TRBJ1-4, is GAGVSQSPRYKVTKRGQDVALRCDPISGHVSLYWYRQALGQGPEFLTYFNYEAQQDKSGLPNDRFSAERPEGSISTLTIQRTEQRDSAMYRCASSFSIAGTVSEKLFFGSGTQLSVL.